Following are 31 T cell receptor beta chains from one sample sequenced in a study of control samples from healthy donors and cancer patients. Assay used: immunoSEQ multiplex PCR; TCRdb lists only in-frame clones, some missing. The table has 95,000 to 130,000 clones, 80% to 90% seen once. The source material was PBMCs. The receptors derive from a woman between 50 and 59 years old with colorectal cancer.

This chain uses TRBV18 with TRBJ2-2; 9 bases map to TRBD1. Germline values: CDR1 KGHSH, CDR2 LQKENI. The trim removed 2 bases at V and 1 base at J, leaving 5 bases unmatched. The CDR3 consists of 17 residues. The CDR3 bases are TGTGCCAGCTCACCAGGCGCGGGACAGGGGAACACCGGGGAGCTGTTTTTT. Its protein is CASSPGAGQGNTGELFF.

The rearrangement links TRBV5-5 to TRBJ2-2; TRBD2 matches at 7 bases. CDR3 length: 15 residues. Germline assignment: CDR1 SGHKS and CDR2 YYEKEE (reference sequence). Losses at the gene ends were 4 bases for V and 0 bases for J; bases not matched to a gene: 3. In DNA, the CDR3 is TGTGCCAGCAGCCTAGCGGCTACGAACACCGGGGAGCTGTTTTTT. This codes for CASSLAATNTGELFF.

This clone was found once. The rearrangement links TRBV5-1 to TRBJ2-3; tentatively, D is TRBD2 (6 bases). Germline V gene lookup returns CDR1 SGHRS and CDR2 YFSETQ. V lost 4 bases and J lost 0, with 12 bases in between. CDR3 size: 15 residues. The CDR3 loop is CASSRTTPSTDTQYF. DNA of the CDR3: TGCGCCAGCAGCCGGACTACCCCGAGCACAGATACGCAGTATTTT.

The rearrangement joins TRBV27 to TRBJ2-1; D gene uncertain. This CDR3 spans 16 amino acids. In germline, CDR1 is MNHEY, CDR2 SMNVEV (reference sequence). V lost 2 bases and J lost 5, with 16 bases in between. This CDR3 is CASSLGPLVQDNEQFF. The CDR3 DNA is TGTGCCAGCAGTTTAGGTCCCCTGGTCCAGGACAATGAGCAGTTCTTC.

The chain couples TRBV12-3 or TRBV12-4 to TRBJ2-2; D is undetermined. V lost 7 bases and J lost 4, with 7 bases in between. This CDR3 is built from 12 residues. This CDR3 is CASTQVTGELFF. CDR3 DNA sequence: TGTGCCAGCACCCAGGTCACCGGGGAGCTGTTTTTT.

The V call is TRBV2, the J call TRBJ1-2; D call uncertain. V was pared by 4 bases and J by 2 bases, with 11 bases between. Germline V gene sequence: CDR1 SNHLY, CDR2 FYNNEI. The CDR3 totals 14 residues. CDR3 bases: TGTGCCAGCAGTGCTGTCGGACCAAACTATGGCTACACCTTC. Its translation: CASSAVGPNYGYTF.

The rearrangement uses TRBV5-4 and TRBJ1-3; maybe TRBD1 (5 bases). Trimming cost V 4 bases and J 1 base, with 15 bases left between them. Germline V gene data show CDR1 as SGHNT and CDR2 as YYREEE (reference sequence). This CDR3 spans 16 amino acids. The CDR3 loop is CASSGTLWGSGNTIYF. Here the CDR3 DNA reads TGTGCCAGCAGCGGGACTTTGTGGGGGTCTGGAAACACCATATATTTT.

The chain links TRBV27 to TRBJ2-7; D unresolved. Germline loops: CDR1 MNHEY, CDR2 SMNVEV (reference sequence). Trimming pared 2 bases from V and 1 base from J, leaving 6 bases between. This CDR3 has 13 residues. CDR3 amino acids: CASSLDRSYEQYF. The DNA of the CDR3 is TGTGCCAGCAGTTTAGACCGGTCCTACGAGCAGTACTTC.

DNA for the CDR3: TGTGCCAGCAGCTATCAACAGGGGGCGGGGGACACTGAAGCTTTCTTT. Translated: CASSYQQGAGDTEAFF. The gene calls are TRBV5-4 and TRBJ1-1, with 9 bases matching TRBD1. The CDR3 loop spans 16 amino acids. Trimming took 3 bases from V and 3 from J; bases not matched to a gene: 9. Germline V gene data show CDR1 as SGHNT and CDR2 as YYREEE (reference sequence).

V and J are TRBV13 and TRBJ1-2; D ambiguous. Trimming removed 5 bases from V and 7 bases from J, with 14 bases in between. Germline V gene lookup returns CDR1 PRHDT and CDR2 FYEKMQ (reference sequence). This CDR3 comprises 13 residues. The CDR3 protein is CASSARVHGGYTF. CDR3 nucleotides: TGTGCCAGCAGCGCGCGCGTCCACGGTGGCTACACCTTC.

This chain's CDR3 is CASSLGRHYGYTF. CDR3 in DNA: TGTGCCAGCAGTTTGGGTAGGCACTATGGCTACACCTTC. The chain is built from TRBV27 and TRBJ1-2; D uncertain. This CDR3 is built from 13 residues. In germline, CDR1 is MNHEY, CDR2 SMNVEV (reference sequence). With 3 bases removed from V and 3 bases from J, the gap between germline ends came to 8 bases.

This clone was detected once. Written as DNA, the CDR3 is TGCGCCAGCAGCAAGGCAGGGACCTCGTACACCTTC. It yields the protein CASSKAGTSYTF. The genes are TRBV5-1 and TRBJ1-2; TRBD1 might be the D (5 bases). V was pared by 4 bases and J by 11 bases, with 15 bases between. Germline V gives CDR1 SGHRS, CDR2 YFSETQ. This CDR3 region has 12 residues.

This sequence joins TRBV5-1 and TRBJ1-1; D unresolved. This CDR3 is 14 amino acids long. Germline V gives CDR1 SGHRS, CDR2 YFSETQ. Trimming cost V 4 bases and J 7 bases, with 17 bases left between them. The CDR3 coding sequence is TGCGCCAGCAGCGTTAGGTATCAAGATAGTGAAGCTTTCTTT. Residues: CASSVRYQDSEAFF.

Concerning this clone: This CDR3 is also generated by other DNA sequences in the sample. The chain links TRBV6-1 to TRBJ1-1, with TRBD1 as a possible D gene (6 bases). The CDR3 is 13 amino acids. Germline V gene lookup returns CDR1 MNHNS and CDR2 SASEGT. The V end lost 0 bases, the J end lost 5 bases, and 7 bases lay between the germline ends. The CDR3, as DNA: TGTGCCAGCAGTGAAGCGAGGGGGACTGAAGCTTTCTTT. This gives the protein CASSEARGTEAFF.

The J gene is TRBJ1-4, the V gene TRBV5-1; no clear D. The CDR3 loop spans 12 amino acids. V was shortened by 0 bases and J by 8 bases, with 5 bases between the two germline ends. Germline loops: CDR1 SGHRS, CDR2 YFSETQ. CDR3 loop: CASSLAGEKLFF. The CDR3 DNA is TGCGCCAGCAGCTTGGCAGGAGAAAAACTGTTTTTT.

The chain combines TRBV5-5 with TRBJ2-3, with 9 nucleotides matching TRBD2. This CDR3 contains 18 residues. CDR1 and CDR2 (germline): SGHKS, YYEKEE (reference sequence). V lost 0 bases and J lost 6; bases outside the gene matches: 14. The CDR3 reads CASSLAARASGIDDTQYF. In DNA form, the CDR3 reads TGTGCCAGCAGCTTGGCCGCTCGGGCTAGCGGGATTGACGATACGCAGTATTTT.

V gene TRBV7-9 combines with J gene TRBJ1-1, with D uncertain. The CDR3 totals 13 residues. Trimming took off 7 bases at V and 1 base at J, with 10 bases between the two ends. The germline V gene has CDR1 SEHNR and CDR2 FQNEAQ (reference sequence). The CDR3 DNA reads TGTGCCAGCACCGAAGTACAGAACACTGAAGCTTTCTTT. Its protein product is CASTEVQNTEAFF.

The gene calls are TRBV25-1 and TRBJ2-7; D gene unclear. The CDR3 is made up of 12 amino acids. V lost 1 base to trimming and J lost 5 bases, with 6 bases between them. The germline V gene has CDR1 MGHDK and CDR2 SYGVNS. Here the CDR3 reads CASSEFANEQYF. CDR3 in DNA: TGTGCCAGCAGTGAATTTGCTAACGAGCAGTACTTC.

The chain has TRBV19 and TRBJ1-2; possibly TRBD1 for D (6 bases). Trimming left V 5 bases short and J 4 bases short, with 14 bases between. This CDR3 spans 14 amino acids. CDR1 LNHDA and CDR2 SQIVND come from the germline V gene (reference sequence). CDR3 sequence (DNA): TGTGCCAGTAGTTTCACAGGGTCCGCCTATGGCTACACCTTC. This translates into CASSFTGSAYGYTF.

V and J are TRBV5-1 and TRBJ2-5; perhaps D is TRBD1 or TRBD2 (5 bases each). The CDR3 covers 15 residues. Trimming removed 4 bases from V and 5 bases from J, with 18 bases in between. Germline CDR1 and CDR2: SGHRS and YFSETQ. CDR3: CASSSLSMGTETQYF. CDR3 DNA: TGCGCCAGCAGCAGCTTGTCGATGGGGACGGAGACCCAGTACTTC. The whole variable domain, filled in from reference TRBV5-1 and TRBJ2-5, reads KAGVTQTPRYLIKTRGQQVTLSCSPISGHRSVSWYQQTPGQGLQFLFEYFSETQRNKGNFPGRFSGRQFSNSRSEMNVSTLELGDSALYLCASSSLSMGTETQYFGPGTRLLVL.

The genes are TRBV7-3 and TRBJ1-1, with D perhaps matching TRBD1 (6 bases). This CDR3 is built from 14 residues. Germline V lookup: CDR1 SGHTA, CDR2 FQGTGA. Trimming left V 6 bases short and J 1 base short, with 12 bases between. In DNA, the CDR3 is TGTGCCAGCAGAACAGGGCCACAGAACACTGAAGCTTTCTTT. Its protein product is CASRTGPQNTEAFF.

This CDR3 reads CASRTTGTANEKLFF. The CDR3 DNA reads TGTGCCAGTAGAACCACAGGGACGGCTAATGAAAAACTGTTTTTT. J is TRBJ1-4 and V is TRBV19, with D possibly matching TRBD1 (6 bases). In germline, CDR1 is LNHDA, CDR2 SQIVND (reference sequence). V shed 6 bases and J shed 3 bases, with 14 bases lying between them. The CDR3 loop spans 15 amino acids.

V gene TRBV10-3 combines with J gene TRBJ2-5; D is possibly TRBD1 (5 bases). Germline values: CDR1 ENHRY, CDR2 SYGVKD. This CDR3 spans 14 amino acids. The V gene lost 3 bases and the J gene lost 2 bases, with 10 bases spanning the gap. CDR3 residues: CAISDWGKQETQYF. Here the CDR3 DNA reads TGTGCCATCAGTGATTGGGGCAAACAAGAGACCCAGTACTTC.

This chain uses TRBV19 with TRBJ2-7; D not resolved. V was shortened by 3 bases and J by 0 bases, with 9 bases between the two germline ends. This CDR3 region has 14 residues. Germline V gene sequence: CDR1 LNHDA, CDR2 SQIVND (reference sequence). The CDR3 DNA reads as TGTGCCAGTAGTATCGGGTCAAACTCCTACGAGCAGTACTTC. Translating it yields CASSIGSNSYEQYF.

In this sample, this clone turned up once. V usage is TRBV5-6 and J usage is TRBJ2-2; D may be TRBD2 (5 bases). Trimming shortened V by 0 bases and J by 5 bases, and 14 bases separated the two germline ends. The length of the CDR3 is 16 residues. Germline CDR1 reads SGHDT; CDR2 reads YYEEEE. The CDR3 protein is CASSLVRGDGTGELFF. The CDR3 DNA reads TGTGCCAGCAGCTTGGTTCGGGGAGATGGGACCGGGGAGCTGTTTTTT.

The gene calls are TRBV3-1 (or the pseudogene TRBV3-2) and TRBJ1-2, with D possibly being TRBD1 (5 bases). The CDR3 totals 15 residues. Germline V gene lookup returns CDR1 LGHDT and CDR2 YNNKEL (reference sequence). V gave up 0 bases and J gave up 8 bases, with 16 bases separating them. The CDR3 is CASSQEGLVMRGYTF. The CDR3, as DNA: TGTGCCAGCAGCCAAGAGGGGCTGGTTATGCGGGGCTACACCTTC.

The rearrangement links TRBV2 to TRBJ1-5; 7 bases line up with TRBD1. Losses at the gene ends were 6 bases for V and 7 bases for J; bases not matched to a gene: 6. Germline V gives CDR1 SNHLY, CDR2 FYNNEI. The CDR3 extends over 13 amino acids. CDR3 in amino acids: CASRLTGPQPQHF. DNA of the CDR3: TGTGCCAGCAGGCTGACAGGGCCCCAGCCCCAGCATTTT.

This chain links TRBV13 with TRBJ2-7; D uncertain. Germline lookup yields CDR1 PRHDT and CDR2 FYEKMQ (reference sequence). The CDR3 length is 12 residues. The V end was cut by 2 bases, the J end by 1 base, with 3 bases between. CDR3 region: CASSLFSYEQYF. CDR3 bases: TGTGCCAGCAGCTTATTTTCCTACGAGCAGTACTTC.

The gene calls are TRBV9 and TRBJ2-1, with a possible D match to TRBD2 (5 bases). V lost 0 bases to trimming and J lost 0 bases, with 10 bases between them. CDR3 length: 16 residues. Germline loops: CDR1 SGDLS, CDR2 YYNGEE. CDR3 in amino acids: CASSVVHSASYNEQFF. The CDR3, as DNA: TGTGCCAGCAGCGTAGTTCATAGCGCCTCCTACAATGAGCAGTTCTTC.

The chain is built from TRBV5-1 and TRBJ1-1; possible D gene TRBD1, 6 bases. The germline V gene encodes CDR1 SGHRS and CDR2 YFSETQ. V was shortened by 4 bases and J by 4 bases, with 23 bases between the two germline ends. The CDR3 is 17 residues long. The CDR3 spells CASSPPTPTGAGTEAFF. Here the CDR3 DNA reads TGCGCCAGCAGCCCACCAACTCCGACAGGCGCTGGCACTGAAGCTTTCTTT.

The chain uses TRBV7-3 and TRBJ2-3, with 8 bases matching TRBD2. Trimming took 5 bases from V and 4 from J; bases not matched to a gene: 8. The germline V gene has CDR1 SGHTA and CDR2 FQGTGA. CDR3 length equals 15 residues. In nucleotides, the CDR3 is TGTGCCAGCAGCCCCGATTTCGGGGGGGCAGATACGCAGTATTTT. Protein: CASSPDFGGADTQYF.